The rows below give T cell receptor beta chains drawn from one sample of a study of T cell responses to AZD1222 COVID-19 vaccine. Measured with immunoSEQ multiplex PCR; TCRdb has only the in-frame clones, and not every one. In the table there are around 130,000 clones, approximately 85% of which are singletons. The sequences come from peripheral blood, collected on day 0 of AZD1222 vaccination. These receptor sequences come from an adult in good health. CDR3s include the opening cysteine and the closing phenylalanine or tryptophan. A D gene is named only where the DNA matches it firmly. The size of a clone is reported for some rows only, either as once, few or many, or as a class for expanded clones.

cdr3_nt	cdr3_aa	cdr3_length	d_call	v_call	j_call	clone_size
TGTGCCAGCAGCTCTGGACTAGCAAACAATGAGCAGTTCTTC	CASSSGLANNEQFF	14	TRBD2	TRBV5-4	TRBJ2-1	.
TGTGCCAGTAGTCCCCGGGACCCTGGGACCCAGTACTTC	CASSPRDPGTQYF	13	.	TRBV19	TRBJ2-5	.
TGTGCCAGCAGCTGGGGGTTGACAGGCCAGGCCCACTTT	CASSWGLTGQAHF	13	.	TRBV5-6	TRBJ1-6	.
TGTGCCAGTAGTAAGGACAGGTGGGCAGAGGGCACTGAAGCTTTCTTT	CASSKDRWAEGTEAFF	16	TRBD1	TRBV19	TRBJ1-1	.
TGTGCCAGCAGGAGGGACAGGAATAATGAAAAACTGTTTTTT	CASRRDRNNEKLFF	14	TRBD1	TRBV2	TRBJ1-4	.
TGTGCCAGCAGCCTACAGGAATACAATGAGCAGTTCTTC	CASSLQEYNEQFF	13	.	TRBV11-3	TRBJ2-1	.
TGTGCCAGCAGCCAAGAAGGCCCCGGTGAGGGGGCGCAATCCCTCCACTTT	CASSQEGPGEGAQSLHF	17	TRBD1	TRBV4-2	TRBJ1-6	once
TGTGCCACCAGTGATTTCGGGGGGCAATCCTACAATGAGCAGTTCTTC	CATSDFGGQSYNEQFF	16	.	TRBV24-1	TRBJ2-1	once
TGTGCCAGCAGCTTAGCGCGGGCCTGGGCTGAAGCTTTCTTT	CASSLARAWAEAFF	14	.	TRBV7-9	TRBJ1-1	.
TGTGCCAGCAGCTTAGCTCTCGACAGGGGGTTGTTCAATGAGCAGTTCTTC	CASSLALDRGLFNEQFF	17	TRBD1	TRBV11-2	TRBJ2-1	.
TGCAGTGCACCTTGGAACGACGAGCAGTACTTC	CSAPWNDEQYF	11	.	TRBV20-1	TRBJ2-7	.
TGTGCCAGCAGCCTCGGACAGGGGGCGGACAATGAGCAGTTCTTC	CASSLGQGADNEQFF	15	TRBD1	TRBV5-4	TRBJ2-1	.
TGCGCCAGCAGCCATGATGCGGGTATAGGCGAGCAGTACTTC	CASSHDAGIGEQYF	14	.	TRBV4-1	TRBJ2-7	once
TGTGCCAGTAGTACACAGGGGGCGGGCAATCAGCCCCAGCATTTT	CASSTQGAGNQPQHF	15	TRBD1	TRBV19	TRBJ1-5	.
TGTGCCAGCTCACCAGACCACCGCAATCAGCCCCAGCATTTT	CASSPDHRNQPQHF	14	.	TRBV18	TRBJ1-5	once
TGCGCCAGCAGCTCCCGGGACGGCCAAGAGACCCAGTACTTC	CASSSRDGQETQYF	14	.	TRBV5-1	TRBJ2-5	.
TGTGCCAGCAATCCAGCAATCCTCGGAGATACGCAGTATTTT	CASNPAILGDTQYF	14	.	TRBV2	TRBJ2-3	.
TGCGCCAGCAGCCTCGGGAGGGAGGCATCCGGGGAGCTGTTTTTT	CASSLGREASGELFF	15	TRBD2	TRBV4-3	TRBJ2-2	once
TGTGCCAGCAGCTTTTCAGCGGCCGTCCAAGAGACCCAGTACTTC	CASSFSAAVQETQYF	15	.	TRBV7-2	TRBJ2-5	.
TGTGCCAGCAGCCAAGGGGATGGCTACACCTTC	CASSQGDGYTF	11	.	TRBV3-1/TRBV3-2	TRBJ1-2	.
TGCGCCAGCAGCCAAGGGAGGGGGCCAGGCTACGAGCAGTACTTC	CASSQGRGPGYEQYF	15	.	TRBV4-1	TRBJ2-7	.
TGTGCCAGCAGAGAAGGCAGACTAGCGGGAGAGCAGTACTTC	CASREGRLAGEQYF	14	TRBD2	TRBV27	TRBJ2-7	medium-sized
TGCGCCAGCACCATGTGGGCGGGGGATAATGGCTACACCTTC	CASTMWAGDNGYTF	14	.	TRBV5-1	TRBJ1-2	.
TGTGCCAGCAGCCCTACGGGACAGGGGTCCGGAAACACCATATATTTT	CASSPTGQGSGNTIYF	16	TRBD1	TRBV14	TRBJ1-3	.
TGTGCCTGGAGTTCGTGGGGACGCGTTGAAGCTTTCTTT	CAWSSWGRVEAFF	13	.	TRBV30	TRBJ1-1	medium-sized
TGTGCCAGCAGTTCACAGGGGCGCCAGTTGATGAACACTGAAGCTTTCTTT	CASSSQGRQLMNTEAFF	17	TRBD1	TRBV27	TRBJ1-1	.
TGTGCCAGCAGCTCATTCGGGTACGAGCAGTACTTC	CASSSFGYEQYF	12	.	TRBV11-3	TRBJ2-7	.
TGCGCCAGCAGCTTGGTGGGCACAGATACGCAGTATTTT	CASSLVGTDTQYF	13	.	TRBV5-1	TRBJ2-3	.
TGCGTAACCCCCTACGAGCAGTACTTC	CVTPYEQYF	9	.	TRBV10-1	TRBJ2-7	once
TGTGCCAGCAGCAAAACAGGGACCCGCACAGATACGCAGTATTTT	CASSKTGTRTDTQYF	15	.	TRBV7-9	TRBJ2-3	once
TGTGCCAGCTCATCCTTTGAGGGCTACGAGCAGTACTTC	CASSSFEGYEQYF	13	.	TRBV18	TRBJ2-7	.
TGTGCCAGCAGTTTGCAGGGAGGATCCTACGAGCAGTACTTC	CASSLQGGSYEQYF	14	.	TRBV28	TRBJ2-7	.
TGTGCCAGCAGTGCAAACAGGGACACTGAAGCTTTCTTT	CASSANRDTEAFF	13	.	TRBV6-4	TRBJ1-1	.
TGTGCCAGCAGCAGACAGGGGGCCTATGGCTACACCTTC	CASSRQGAYGYTF	13	TRBD1	TRBV11-3	TRBJ1-2	.
TGTGCCAGCAGCCAAGATGGGGGACAGCATAGCAATCAGCCCCAGCATTTT	CASSQDGGQHSNQPQHF	17	TRBD1	TRBV14	TRBJ1-5	.
TGTGCCACCAGCAGAGGTGAAAGGCGGCCGGCTTTCTTT	CATSRGERRPAFF	13	.	TRBV15	TRBJ1-1	once
TGTGCCAGCAGTTACCTCCAGACACATGGGGAGCAGTTCTTC	CASSYLQTHGEQFF	14	.	TRBV6-2/TRBV6-3	TRBJ2-1	.
TGCGCCAGCAGGAATAGACAGGGGGAAAACACTGAAGCTTTCTTT	CASRNRQGENTEAFF	15	TRBD1	TRBV5-1	TRBJ1-1	.
TGTGCCAGCAGTATTTCTAACAGGGTTAATGAGCAGTTCTTC	CASSISNRVNEQFF	14	.	TRBV27	TRBJ2-1	.
TGTGCCAGCAGCGTAGAGAACCAGGGGGCTATTGGGGAGACCCAGTACTTC	CASSVENQGAIGETQYF	17	TRBD1	TRBV9	TRBJ2-5	.
TGTGCCAGCAGCTATAGCGGGGCCTTAGACAATGAGCAGTTCTTC	CASSYSGALDNEQFF	15	TRBD2	TRBV11-3	TRBJ2-1	.
TGTGCCAGCACCAAAACAGGGGCGAATGAAAAACTGTTTTTT	CASTKTGANEKLFF	14	TRBD1	TRBV27	TRBJ1-4	.
TGCAGTGCTAGTCTCGCAGGCACAACTAATGAAAAACTGTTTTTT	CSASLAGTTNEKLFF	15	.	TRBV20-1	TRBJ1-4	.
TGTGCCAGCAGTCCCGGGACAGACAATCAGCCCCAGCATTTT	CASSPGTDNQPQHF	14	TRBD1	TRBV27	TRBJ1-5	.